These 2 T cell receptor beta chains were all obtained from the same sample, sequenced in a study of radiation and T cells in renal cell carcinoma. As to time point: baseline pretreatment blood. Documented treatment: 15 Gy SBRT to primary tumor, nephrectomy 4 weeks later. Profiled with immunoSEQ multiplex PCR; TCRdb holds only in-frame clones, not every one. The sample holds about 140,000 clones, approximately 82% seen once. Specimen: blood, collected from a patient whose treatment included radiotherapy and nephrectomy. The source of these receptors is a woman between 45 and 65 years old with renal cell carcinoma.

V gene TRBV7-8 combines with J gene TRBJ2-7; perhaps TRBD1 as D (6 bases). Per germline, CDR1 SGHVS and CDR2 FQNEAQ. V was clipped by 5 bases and J by 2 bases, with 10 bases between them. CDR3 length: 13 residues. Here the CDR3 DNA reads TGTGCCAGCAGCCCAGGACAGCCCTACGAGCAGTACTTC. Amino acid sequence: CASSPGQPYEQYF. Combining the CDR3 with reference TRBV7-8 and TRBJ2-7 gives the whole variable domain GAGVSQSPRYKVAKRGQDVALRCDPISGHVSLFWYQQALGQGPEFLTYFQNEAQLDKSGLPSDRFFAERPEGSVSTLKIQRTQQEDSAVYLCASSPGQPYEQYFGPGTRLTVT.

The chain carries TRBV30 and TRBJ1-2; D is unclear. CDR1 and CDR2 from the germline V gene are GTSNPN and SVGIG (reference sequence). V lost 3 bases, J lost 2 bases, and 7 bases lay in between. The length of the CDR3 is 12 residues. As DNA, the CDR3 is TGTGCCTGGAGCAGGCGAAACTATGGCTACACCTTC. Encoded protein: CAWSRRNYGYTF.